This is a list of T cell receptor beta chains from one sample in a study of cytomegalovirus exposure and HLA in healthy donors. The table came from immunoSEQ multiplex PCR; TCRdb's copy has only in-frame clones and leaves some out. The table includes some 130,000 clones, around four fifths detected once. The sample consisted of PBMCs. Receptor source: a male donor in good health and CMV-seropositive. Both conserved end residues are trimmed from each CDR3. The order of the fields is V gene, clone size, J gene, CDR3 protein. The listing skips clone size in some rows; elsewhere it reads once, few, many or a size class.

v_call: TRBV5-6
clone_size: NA
j_call: TRBJ2-3
cdr3_aa: ASSLIRATESTDTQY

v_call: TRBV29-1
clone_size: NA
j_call: TRBJ2-1
cdr3_aa: SVEGVSGGYSYNEQF

v_call: TRBV5-4
clone_size: NA
j_call: TRBJ2-5
cdr3_aa: ASSFPSGRGEETQY

v_call: TRBV27
clone_size: NA
j_call: TRBJ2-3
cdr3_aa: ASSSFLPDTQY

v_call: TRBV29-1
clone_size: NA
j_call: TRBJ2-2
cdr3_aa: SVGVGRVDTGELF

v_call: TRBV15
clone_size: NA
j_call: TRBJ2-5
cdr3_aa: ATSTDGRGPETQY

v_call: TRBV9
clone_size: NA
j_call: TRBJ2-3
cdr3_aa: ASSPKLAGGQDTQY

v_call: TRBV7-9
clone_size: once
j_call: TRBJ2-7
cdr3_aa: ASSWDTYEQY

v_call: TRBV28
clone_size: NA
j_call: TRBJ2-4
cdr3_aa: ASSSGSYIQY

v_call: TRBV4-3
clone_size: NA
j_call: TRBJ2-7
cdr3_aa: ASSQEEKSYEQY

v_call: TRBV6-5
clone_size: NA
j_call: TRBJ1-4
cdr3_aa: ASSYPQEFEKLF

v_call: TRBV28
clone_size: once
j_call: TRBJ2-7
cdr3_aa: ASSFVSYEQY

v_call: TRBV9
clone_size: NA
j_call: TRBJ2-2
cdr3_aa: ASLADNTGELF

v_call: TRBV11-2
clone_size: NA
j_call: TRBJ2-7
cdr3_aa: ASSPWEREQY

v_call: TRBV6-5
clone_size: NA
j_call: NA
cdr3_aa: ASSYSPQGSSYEQY